This entry concerns a single T cell receptor beta chain. What it binds is not known. CDR1 is SGHRS, CDR2 YFSETQ, per germline. This CDR3 is built from 16 residues. V shed 4 bases and J 3 bases; nucleotides not matched to a gene: 10. These data originate in a study of shared clonotypes between healthy human individuals. Several immunoSEQ plates held equal portions of the genomic DNA taken from each subset. The data were produced by immunoSEQ multiplex PCR, yet TCRdb's version contains in-frame clones alone and is incomplete. The table records more than 850,000 clones, around three quarters of them present only once. General study results and limits: Inspection by rarefaction showed sorted-subset sequencing to be incomplete despite large depth. A few donors showed sharing of around 5% of naive CD4 clonotypes.

This receptor was identified in a man between 18 and 35 years old in good health. Some clones in this sample may be carry-over from other donors' samples. The chain joins TRBV5-1 to TRBJ2-7, with 10 bases fitting TRBD1. The sample consisted of memory CD4+ T cells from PBMCs. Documented subset: CD45RA-negative fraction. CDR3 residues: CASSLNTGTGDYEQYF. CDR3 nucleotide sequence: TGCGCCAGCAGCCTAAACACCGGGACAGGGGACTACGAGCAGTACTTC.